The text below deals with one T cell receptor beta chain. The antigen remains undetermined. Sequenced by immunoSEQ multiplex PCR; TCRdb stores in-frame clones only, minus some. The table includes 100,000 or so clones, approximately 90% detected once. These data come from a study of T cell responses to AZD1222 COVID-19 vaccine. This CDR3 has 11 residues. V was clipped by 5 bases and J by 4 bases, with 7 bases between them. Germline V lookup: CDR1 SGHRS, CDR2 YFSETQ. Findings and caveats of the study: Repertoires were sampled only after the peak T cell response.

V gene TRBV5-1 combines with J gene TRBJ2-7; D is unresolved. The sample was peripheral blood, taken on day 0 of AZD1222 vaccination. The sequence was collected from an adult in good health. The CDR3 region has the DNA TGCGCCAGCAGTCTTGATTACGAGCAGTACTTC. Protein product: CASSLDYEQYF. Combining the CDR3 with reference TRBV5-1 and TRBJ2-7 gives the whole variable domain KAGVTQTPRYLIKTRGQQVTLSCSPISGHRSVSWYQQTPGQGLQFLFEYFSETQRNKGNFPGRFSGRQFSNSRSEMNVSTLELGDSALYLCASSLDYEQYFGPGTRLTVT.